The present T cell receptor (beta chain) was sequenced within a study of beta chain features in type 1 diabetes. Study-level points and caveats: VDJ junctions from type 1 diabetes patients carried fewer insertions and larger deletions.

Without exception, sorted populations had purity beyond 95%. cDNA synthesis used the whole RNA isolate, giving expressed TCRB sequences. Generated by immunoSEQ multiplex PCR, the TCRdb table keeps only in-frame clones and is missing some. This sample has 900,000 or so clones, with 15% to 20% found just once. This clone has only a few counts. Its antigen remains unidentified. The sequence was collected from a young woman in good health. The sample comprised naive CD4+ T cells from blood.

The CDR3 DNA reads as TGTGCCAGCGAGGGCGGTTCACAGGGAGATTATGGCTACACCTTC. Residues: CASEGGSQGDYGYTF. This chain uses TRBV5-4 with TRBJ1-2; TRBD1 is a possible D gene (6 bases). The CDR3 extends over 15 amino acids. Looked up from germline, CDR1 is SGHNT and CDR2 is YYREEE (reference sequence). The V and J ends lost 7 bases and 5 bases respectively, with 21 bases between them.